This T cell receptor beta chain was recorded in a study of cytomegalovirus exposure and HLA in healthy donors. About the research overall: Early on, a data release was issued that held some 91 million unique TCRs from HLA-typed donors.

In the PCR, 60 Vbeta and 13 Jbeta primers were used. The table came from immunoSEQ multiplex PCR; TCRdb's copy has only in-frame clones and leaves some out. The sample has about 200,000 clones; 75% to 85% are singletons. Findings and caveats of the study: Earlier results showed most TCR beta V segments being productive about 87% or about 30% of the time. 16,951 TCR beta sequences were associated with HLA alleles at 0.05 false discovery rate in a later analysis.

The germline gives CDR1 LGHNA, CDR2 YSLEER. V trimming: 0 bases; J trimming: 4 bases; junction bases outside the gene matches: 2. This CDR3 has 15 residues. With respect to this clone: The antigen remains undetermined.

The chain carries TRBV4-3 and TRBJ2-7; 11 nucleotides align to TRBD2. The sample consisted of PBMCs. This receptor was taken from a girl aged 10-17 years in good health and CMV-seropositive. CDR3 coding DNA: TGCGCCAGCAGCCAAGATCTAGCGGGGGGATACGAGCAGTACTTC. Protein: CASSQDLAGGYEQYF.